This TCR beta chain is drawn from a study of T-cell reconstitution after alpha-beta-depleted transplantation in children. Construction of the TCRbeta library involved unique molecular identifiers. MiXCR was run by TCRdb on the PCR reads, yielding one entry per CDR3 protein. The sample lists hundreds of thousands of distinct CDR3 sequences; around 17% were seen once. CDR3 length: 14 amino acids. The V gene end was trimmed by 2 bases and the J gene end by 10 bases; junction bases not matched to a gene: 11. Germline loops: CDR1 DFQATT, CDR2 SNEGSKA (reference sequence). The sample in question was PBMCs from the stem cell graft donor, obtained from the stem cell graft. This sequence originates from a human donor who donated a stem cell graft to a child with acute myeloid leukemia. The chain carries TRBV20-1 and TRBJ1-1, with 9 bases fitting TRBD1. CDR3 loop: CSARPTGTGRRAFF. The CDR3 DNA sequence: TGCAGTGCTAGACCTACCGGGACAGGGCGGAGAGCTTTCTTT.